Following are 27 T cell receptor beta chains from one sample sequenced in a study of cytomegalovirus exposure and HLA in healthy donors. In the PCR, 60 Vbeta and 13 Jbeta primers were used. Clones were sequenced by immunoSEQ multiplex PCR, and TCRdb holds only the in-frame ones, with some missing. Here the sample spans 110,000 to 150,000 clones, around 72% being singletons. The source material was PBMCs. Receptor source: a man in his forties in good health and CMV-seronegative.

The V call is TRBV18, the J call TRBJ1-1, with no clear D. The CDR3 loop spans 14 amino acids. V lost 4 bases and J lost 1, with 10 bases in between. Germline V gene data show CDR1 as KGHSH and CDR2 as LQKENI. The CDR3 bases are TGTGCCAGCTCACGGACTACAGCGAACACTGAAGCTTTCTTT. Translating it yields CASSRTTANTEAFF.

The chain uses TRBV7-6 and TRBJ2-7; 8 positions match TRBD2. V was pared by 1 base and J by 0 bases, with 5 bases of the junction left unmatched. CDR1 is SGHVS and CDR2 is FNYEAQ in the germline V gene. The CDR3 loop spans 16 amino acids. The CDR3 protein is CASSLGAGALSYEQYF. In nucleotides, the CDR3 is TGTGCCAGCAGCTTAGGAGCGGGGGCTCTCTCCTACGAGCAGTACTTC.

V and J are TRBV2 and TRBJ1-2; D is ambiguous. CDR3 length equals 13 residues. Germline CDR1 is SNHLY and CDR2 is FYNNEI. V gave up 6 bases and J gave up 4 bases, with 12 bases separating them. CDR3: CASSPRGSYGYTF. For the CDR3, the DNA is TGTGCCAGCAGCCCTCGAGGGAGCTATGGCTACACCTTC.

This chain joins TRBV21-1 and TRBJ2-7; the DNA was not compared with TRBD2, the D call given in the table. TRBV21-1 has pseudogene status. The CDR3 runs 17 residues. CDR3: CASSKRGWTSGSHEQYF. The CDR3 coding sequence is TGTGCCAGCAGCAAAAGGGGGTGGACTAGCGGGTCCCACGAGCAGTACTTC.

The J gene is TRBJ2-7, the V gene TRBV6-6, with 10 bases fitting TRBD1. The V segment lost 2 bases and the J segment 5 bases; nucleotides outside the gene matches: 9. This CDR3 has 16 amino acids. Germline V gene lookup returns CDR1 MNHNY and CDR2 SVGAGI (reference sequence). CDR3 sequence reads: CASSYTGTGVIHEQYF. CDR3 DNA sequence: TGTGCCAGCAGTTACACTGGGACAGGGGTCATTCACGAGCAGTACTTC.

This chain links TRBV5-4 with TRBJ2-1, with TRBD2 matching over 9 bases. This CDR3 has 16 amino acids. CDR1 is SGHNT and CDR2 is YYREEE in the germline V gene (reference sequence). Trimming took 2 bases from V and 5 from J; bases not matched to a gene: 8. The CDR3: CASSFIRQRGDNEQFF. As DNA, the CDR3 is TGTGCCAGCAGCTTTATCCGCCAGCGGGGGGACAATGAGCAGTTCTTC.

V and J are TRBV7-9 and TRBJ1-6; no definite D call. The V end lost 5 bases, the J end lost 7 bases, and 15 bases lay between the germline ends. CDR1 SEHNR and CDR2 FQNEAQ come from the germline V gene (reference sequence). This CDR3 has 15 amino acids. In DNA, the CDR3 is TGTGCCAGCAGCCGATTCGACAACCCAAATTCACCCCTCCACTTT. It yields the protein CASSRFDNPNSPLHF.

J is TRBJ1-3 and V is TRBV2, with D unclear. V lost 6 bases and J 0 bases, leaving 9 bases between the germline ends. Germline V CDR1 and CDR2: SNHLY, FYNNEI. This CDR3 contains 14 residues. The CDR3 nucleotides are TGTGCCAGCAGGGCGGAGGCCTCTGGAAACACCATATATTTT. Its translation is CASRAEASGNTIYF. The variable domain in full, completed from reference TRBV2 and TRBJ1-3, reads EPEVTQTPSHQVTQMGQEVILRCVPISNHLYFYWYRQILGQKVEFLVSFYNNEISEKSEIFDDQFSVERPDGSNFTLKIRSTKLEDSAMYFCASRAEASGNTIYFGEGSWLTVV.

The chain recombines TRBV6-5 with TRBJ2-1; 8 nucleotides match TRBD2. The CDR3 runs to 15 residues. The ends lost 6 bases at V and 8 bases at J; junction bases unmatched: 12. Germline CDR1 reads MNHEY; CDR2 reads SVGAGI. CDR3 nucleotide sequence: TGTGCCAGCAGGAACCAAGCGGGAGTCTCAGATGAGCAGTTCTTC. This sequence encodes CASRNQAGVSDEQFF.

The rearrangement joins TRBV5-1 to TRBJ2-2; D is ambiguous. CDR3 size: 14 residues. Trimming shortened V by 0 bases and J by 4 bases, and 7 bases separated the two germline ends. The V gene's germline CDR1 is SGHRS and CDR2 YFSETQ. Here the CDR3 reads CASSLGASTGELFF. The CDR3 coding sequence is TGCGCCAGCAGCTTGGGGGCGTCCACCGGGGAGCTGTTTTTT.

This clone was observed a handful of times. The CDR3 loop is CASSQGGARGGRGNIQYF. In DNA form, the CDR3 reads TGCGCCAGCAGCCAAGGGGGGGCCCGGGGGGGCCGGGGAAACATTCAGTACTTC. V gene TRBV4-1 combines with J gene TRBJ2-4; 8 nucleotides match TRBD2. The CDR3 is made up of 18 amino acids. V dropped 1 base and J dropped 6; count of bases not matched to a gene: 14. The germline gives CDR1 MGHRA, CDR2 YSYEKL.

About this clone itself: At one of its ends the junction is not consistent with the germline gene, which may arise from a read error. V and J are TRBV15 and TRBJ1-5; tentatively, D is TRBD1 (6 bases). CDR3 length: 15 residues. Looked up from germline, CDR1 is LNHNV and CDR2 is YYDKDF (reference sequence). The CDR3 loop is CATSYGQNSNQPQNF. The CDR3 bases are TGTGCCACCAGTTACGGACAGAATAGCAATCAGCCCCAGAATTTT.

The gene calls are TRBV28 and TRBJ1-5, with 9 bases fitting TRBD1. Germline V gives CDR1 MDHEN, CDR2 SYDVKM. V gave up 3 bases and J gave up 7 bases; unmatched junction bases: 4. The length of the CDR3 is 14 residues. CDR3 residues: CASSFGTGIQPQHF. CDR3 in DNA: TGTGCCAGCAGTTTTGGGACAGGGATACAGCCCCAGCATTTT.

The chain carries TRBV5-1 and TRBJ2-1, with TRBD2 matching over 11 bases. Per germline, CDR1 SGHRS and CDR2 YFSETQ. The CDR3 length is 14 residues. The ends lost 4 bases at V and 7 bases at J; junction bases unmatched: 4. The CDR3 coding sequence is TGCGCCAGCAGCCAAACTAGCGGGAGTAATGAGCAGTTCTTC. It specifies CASSQTSGSNEQFF. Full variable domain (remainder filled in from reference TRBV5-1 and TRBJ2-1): KAGVTQTPRYLIKTRGQQVTLSCSPISGHRSVSWYQQTPGQGLQFLFEYFSETQRNKGNFPGRFSGRQFSNSRSEMNVSTLELGDSALYLCASSQTSGSNEQFFGPGTRLTVL.

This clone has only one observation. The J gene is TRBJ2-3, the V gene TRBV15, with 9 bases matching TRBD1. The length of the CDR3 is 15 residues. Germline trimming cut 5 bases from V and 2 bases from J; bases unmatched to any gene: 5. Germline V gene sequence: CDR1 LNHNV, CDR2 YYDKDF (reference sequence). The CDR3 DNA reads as TGTGCCACCAGCGGAGGGACAGGGTCCACAGATACGCAGTATTTT. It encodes CATSGGTGSTDTQYF.

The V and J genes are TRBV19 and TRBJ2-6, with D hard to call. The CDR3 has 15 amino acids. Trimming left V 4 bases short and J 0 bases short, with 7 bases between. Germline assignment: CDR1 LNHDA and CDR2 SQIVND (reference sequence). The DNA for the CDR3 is TGTGCCAGTAGTACACACCCCTCTGGGGCCAACGTCCTGACTTTC. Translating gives CASSTHPSGANVLTF.

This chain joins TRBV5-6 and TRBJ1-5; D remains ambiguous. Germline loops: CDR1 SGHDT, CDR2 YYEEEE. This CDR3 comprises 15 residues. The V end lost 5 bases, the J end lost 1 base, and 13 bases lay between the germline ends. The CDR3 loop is CASSHTFESNQPQHF. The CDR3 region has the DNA TGTGCCAGCAGTCATACCTTTGAGAGCAATCAGCCCCAGCATTTT.

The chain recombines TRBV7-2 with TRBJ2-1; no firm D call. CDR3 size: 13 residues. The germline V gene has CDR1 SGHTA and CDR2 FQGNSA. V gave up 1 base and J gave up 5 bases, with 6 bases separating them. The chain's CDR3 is CASSLVQDNEQFF. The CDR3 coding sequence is TGTGCCAGCAGCTTAGTCCAGGACAATGAGCAGTTCTTC.

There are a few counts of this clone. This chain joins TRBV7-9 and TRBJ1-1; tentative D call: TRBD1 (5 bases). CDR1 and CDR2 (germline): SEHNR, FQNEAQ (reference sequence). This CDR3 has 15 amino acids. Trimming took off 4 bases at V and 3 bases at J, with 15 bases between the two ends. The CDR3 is CASSSREGRDTEAFF. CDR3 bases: TGTGCCAGCAGCTCCCGTGAGGGGAGGGACACTGAAGCTTTCTTT. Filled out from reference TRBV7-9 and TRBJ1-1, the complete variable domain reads DTGVSQNPRHKITKRGQNVTFRCDPISEHNRLYWYRQTLGQGPEFLTYFQNEAQLEKSRLLSDRFSAERPKGSFSTLEIQRTEQGDSAMYLCASSSREGRDTEAFFGQGTRLTVV.

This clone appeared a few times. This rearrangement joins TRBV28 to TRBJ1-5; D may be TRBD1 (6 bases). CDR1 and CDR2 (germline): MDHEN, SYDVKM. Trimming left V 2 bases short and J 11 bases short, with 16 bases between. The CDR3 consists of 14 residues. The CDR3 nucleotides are TGTGCCAGCAGTTTAATCGTAGCAGACAGGACCCAGCATTTT. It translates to CASSLIVADRTQHF.

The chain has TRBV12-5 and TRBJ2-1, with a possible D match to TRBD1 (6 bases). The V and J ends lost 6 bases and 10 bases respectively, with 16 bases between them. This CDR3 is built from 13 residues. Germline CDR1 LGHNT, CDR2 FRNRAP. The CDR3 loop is CASGTTTGPEQFF. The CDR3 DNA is TGTGCTAGTGGAACGACGACAGGTCCGGAGCAGTTCTTC.

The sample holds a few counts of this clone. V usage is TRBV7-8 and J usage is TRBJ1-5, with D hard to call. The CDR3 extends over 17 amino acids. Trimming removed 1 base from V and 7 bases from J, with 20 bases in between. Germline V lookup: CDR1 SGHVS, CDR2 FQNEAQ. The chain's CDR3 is CASSLVRREGLYQPQHF. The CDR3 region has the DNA TGTGCCAGCAGCTTAGTACGTAGGGAGGGCTTGTACCAGCCCCAGCATTTT.

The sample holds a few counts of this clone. The CDR3 DNA reads TGTGCCAGCAGCGATCCCGGGACCGGGGGCTACGAGCAGTACTTC. Translation gives CASSDPGTGGYEQYF. The chain recombines TRBV7-2 with TRBJ2-7, with D perhaps matching TRBD2 (6 bases). V was shortened by 5 bases and J by 3 bases, with 17 bases between the two germline ends. The CDR3 totals 15 residues. Per the germline V gene, CDR1 is SGHTA and CDR2 is FQGNSA.

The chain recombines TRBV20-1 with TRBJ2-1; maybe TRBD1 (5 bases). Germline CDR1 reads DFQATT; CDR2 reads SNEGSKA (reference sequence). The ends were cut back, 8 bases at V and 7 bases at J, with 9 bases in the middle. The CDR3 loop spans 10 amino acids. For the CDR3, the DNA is TGCAGTTCAGGGCAAAATGAGCAGTTCTTC. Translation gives CSSGQNEQFF.

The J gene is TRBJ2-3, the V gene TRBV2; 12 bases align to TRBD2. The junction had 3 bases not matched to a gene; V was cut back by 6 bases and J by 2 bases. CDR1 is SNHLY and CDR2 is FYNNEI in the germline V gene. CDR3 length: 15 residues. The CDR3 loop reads CASSRTSGNTDTQYF. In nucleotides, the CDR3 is TGTGCCAGCAGCCGGACTAGCGGGAACACAGATACGCAGTATTTT.

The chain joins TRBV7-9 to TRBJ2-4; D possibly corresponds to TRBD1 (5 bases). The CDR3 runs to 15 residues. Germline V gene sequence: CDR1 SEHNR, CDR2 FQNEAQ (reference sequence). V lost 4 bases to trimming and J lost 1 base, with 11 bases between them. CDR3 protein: CASSSVKGAKNIQYF. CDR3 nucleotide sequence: TGTGCCAGCAGCTCCGTAAAGGGGGCCAAAAACATTCAGTACTTC. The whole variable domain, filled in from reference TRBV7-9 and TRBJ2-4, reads DTGVSQNPRHKITKRGQNVTFRCDPISEHNRLYWYRQTLGQGPEFLTYFQNEAQLEKSRLLSDRFSAERPKGSFSTLEIQRTEQGDSAMYLCASSSVKGAKNIQYFGAGTRLSVL.

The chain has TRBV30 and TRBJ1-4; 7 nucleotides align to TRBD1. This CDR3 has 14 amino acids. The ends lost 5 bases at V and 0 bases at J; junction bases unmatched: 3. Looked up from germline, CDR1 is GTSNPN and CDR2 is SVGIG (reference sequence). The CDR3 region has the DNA TGTGCCTGGGGGCAGGGGGCAACTAATGAAAAACTGTTTTTT. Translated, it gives CAWGQGATNEKLFF. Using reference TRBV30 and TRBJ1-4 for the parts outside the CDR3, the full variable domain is SQTIHQWPATLVQPVGSPLSLECTVEGTSNPNLYWYRQAAGRGLQLLFYSVGIGQISSEVPQNLSASRPQDRQFILSSKKLLLSDSGFYLCAWGQGATNEKLFFGSGTQLSVL.